This T cell receptor beta chain was obtained from a study of blood T cell repertoires in COVID-19. The wider study: T cells, B-cell-depleted T cells, or PBMCs provided the cDNA or gDNA that served as material.

Repertoires were generated with immunoSEQ multiplex PCR, while TCRdb's copy carries only in-frame clones and drops some. The profile shows some 190,000 clones, about nine tenths of them singletons. Trimming left V 9 bases short and J 0 bases short, with 18 bases between. CDR1 is MDHEN and CDR2 is SYDVKM in the germline V gene. This CDR3 spans 15 amino acids. This TCR derives from a man younger than 35 with active or convalescent COVID-19. The chain carries TRBV28 and TRBJ2-7, with D possibly being TRBD1 (5 bases). Sample: peripheral blood. The CDR3, as DNA: TGTGCCAGTAAGACCAGGGCTTCAAGCTCCTACGAGCAGTACTTC. Protein: CASKTRASSSYEQYF.